These T cell receptor beta chains were read from a single sample in a study of cytomegalovirus exposure and HLA in healthy donors. Sequencing used immunoSEQ multiplex PCR; TCRdb keeps in-frame clones, though not all of them. The table lists 100,000 to 150,000 clones, about 71% of them singletons, with roughly 3% in the top ten. Sequenced material: PBMCs. These receptors originate from a woman aged 45 to 65 in good health and CMV-seronegative. CDR3s include the opening cysteine and the closing phenylalanine or tryptophan. Fields, in order: V gene, clone size, D gene, J gene, CDR3 protein, CDR3 DNA. D genes are given only for firm matches. Size values are once, few and many counts, or a class for expanded clones, and some rows have none.

TRBV15,-,TRBD1,TRBJ1-4,CATSQSQGIGGELFF,TGTGCCACCAGCCAATCACAGGGGATAGGTGGAGAACTGTTTTTT
TRBV27,-,-,TRBJ2-7,CASSFAGRSYEQYF,TGTGCCAGCAGTTTTGCAGGCAGGTCCTACGAGCAGTACTTC
TRBV4-1,-,-,TRBJ1-2,CASSQDPGLGYTF,TGCGCCAGCAGCCAAGATCCAGGGCTTGGCTACACCTTC
TRBV5-1,-,TRBD2,TRBJ2-3,CASSRTSGTTDTQYF,TGCGCCAGCAGCCGGACTAGCGGGACCACAGATACGCAGTATTTT
TRBV7-3,-,-,TRBJ2-4,CASSPKQGAKNIQYF,TGTGCCAGCAGCCCCAAGCAGGGGGCCAAAAACATTCAGTACTTC
TRBV7-9,few,-,TRBJ1-1,CSSSSSVNTEAFF,TGTTCCAGCAGCTCCAGTGTGAACACTGAAGCTTTCTTT
TRBV30,-,-,TRBJ1-1,CAWRREPNTEAFF,TGTGCCTGGAGAAGGGAGCCGAACACTGAAGCTTTCTTT
TRBV27,-,-,TRBJ1-1,CASSLETGTEAFF,TGTGCCAGCAGTTTAGAAACGGGAACTGAAGCTTTCTTT
TRBV28,-,TRBD2,TRBJ2-2,CASRPGTGGTGELFF,TGTGCCAGCAGGCCGGGGACGGGAGGCACCGGGGAGCTGTTTTTT
TRBV7-9,-,TRBD2,TRBJ2-7,CASSFTTTGLAYEQYF,TGTGCCAGCAGCTTCACGACGACGGGACTAGCGTACGAGCAGTACTTC
TRBV28,-,-,TRBJ2-7,CASSYPGLQSYEQYF,TGTGCCAGCAGTTATCCGGGACTCCAATCTTACGAGCAGTACTTC
TRBV28,-,-,TRBJ1-3,CASSSRWGAGNTIYF,TGTGCCAGCAGTTCCCGTTGGGGCGCTGGAAACACCATATATTTT
TRBV7-2,few,-,TRBJ2-3,CASGVGLVTDTQYF,TGTGCCAGCGGAGTGGGGCTGGTCACAGATACGCAGTATTTT
TRBV28,-,-,TRBJ1-1,CASSFHTEAFF,TGTGCCAGCAGTTTCCATACTGAAGCTTTCTTT
TRBV19,-,TRBD2,TRBJ2-5,CASRLAGKEETQYF,TGTGCCAGTAGACTAGCGGGAAAGGAGGAGACCCAGTACTTC
TRBV30,-,TRBD1,TRBJ2-7,CAWSVEGASEQYF,TGTGCCTGGAGTGTTGAGGGGGCTAGCGAGCAGTACTTC
TRBV7-2,-,-,TRBJ1-4,CASSLVAGNEKLFF,TGTGCCAGCAGCTTAGTGGCAGGGAATGAAAAACTGTTTTTT
TRBV19,once,-,TRBJ1-3,CASTPPGSGNTIYF,TGTGCCAGTACCCCCCCCGGCTCTGGAAACACCATATATTTT
TRBV7-9,-,TRBD1,TRBJ1-3,CASSGTGGNHF,TGTGCCAGCAGCGGGACAGGGGGTAATCACTTT
TRBV5-1,-,TRBD1,TRBJ2-7,CASSFMTGISYEQYF,TGCGCCAGCAGCTTTATGACAGGGATTAGCTACGAGCAGTACTTC
TRBV5-1,-,-,TRBJ2-3,CASSSRTDFTNTQYF,TGCGCCAGCAGCTCTCGGACAGACTTCACAAATACGCAGTATTTT
TRBV5-8,-,TRBD2,TRBJ2-1,CASSTGTSGYNEQFF,TGTGCCAGCAGTACCGGGACTAGCGGTTACAATGAGCAGTTCTTC
TRBV7-2,-,TRBD2,TRBJ2-7,CASSEGLVHEQYF,TGTGCCAGCAGCGAGGGACTAGTCCACGAGCAGTACTTC